This T cell receptor beta chain emerged from a study of beta chain features in type 1 diabetes. Study observations and caveats: Type 1 diabetes patients showed a moderate but significant shortening of TCRB CDR3s in all four CD4+ subsets.

Comments on this clone: The antigen is unknown.

The CDR3 has 13 amino acids. V was cut by 3 bases and J by 7 bases, with 9 bases left in between. The germline CDR1 and CDR2 sequences are MNHNS and SASEGT. Investigators reverse transcribed all isolated RNA, so they sequenced expressed TCRB transcripts. Generated by immunoSEQ multiplex PCR, the TCRdb table keeps only in-frame clones and is missing some. The sample includes 300,000 or so clones, more than 13% seen only once; the top ten take about 0.015%. This sequence originates from a man aged 30-40 years with type 1 diabetes. The rearrangement uses TRBV6-1 and TRBJ2-2; possibly TRBD2 for D (5 bases). The sequencing sample was made of naive CD4+ T cells from blood. The CDR3 loop reads CASSEGAIGELFF. The CDR3 bases are TGTGCCAGCAGTGAGGGAGCGATCGGGGAGCTGTTTTTT.